A selection of T cell receptor beta chains follows, all from one sample in a study of cytomegalovirus exposure and HLA in healthy donors. TCRdb's copy holds only in-frame clones and misses some; the assay was immunoSEQ multiplex PCR. In the table there are 90,000 to 120,000 clones, less than 85% of which are singletons. The sample comprised PBMCs. Receptor source: a woman in her thirties or forties in good health and CMV-seropositive. Each CDR3 is given with its conserved first and last residue. A D gene is named only where the DNA matches it firmly. Clone size appears in some rows only: once, few, many, or a class for an expanded clone.

d_call j_call v_call clone_size cdr3_nt cdr3_aa
NA TRBJ2-2 TRBV9 NA TGTGCCAGCAGCCCCACAGGGTCCCGATCGGGGACCGGGGAGCTGTTTTTT CASSPTGSRSGTGELFF
TRBD1 TRBJ1-6 TRBV6-1 NA TGTGGGGCAGGGGGAAGGTGGAATTCACCCCTCCACTTT CGAGGRWNSPLHF
NA TRBJ1-2 TRBV5-4 NA TGTGCCAGCAGCCTAAGACAGGAGACTAACTATGGCTACACCTTC CASSLRQETNYGYTF
NA TRBJ1-2 TRBV2 NA TGTGCCAGCAGTGAAGCGAGGGCCAGAGTCTATGGCTACACCTTC CASSEARARVYGYTF
NA TRBJ2-3 TRBV10-3 few TGTGCCATCAGTGTGAAGGAAACGGGTACCACAGATACGCAGTATTTT CAISVKETGTTDTQYF
NA TRBJ2-2 TRBV5-1 few TGCGCCAGCAGCTTCCAGGGCGTGAACACCGGGGAGCTGTTTTTT CASSFQGVNTGELFF
TRBD1 TRBJ2-5 TRBV7-2 once TGTGCCAGCAGCTTAGTATCCGACAGGGGAGAGACCCAGTACTTC CASSLVSDRGETQYF
TRBD1 TRBJ2-2 TRBV5-5 few TGTGCCAGCAGCTTTTGGGACAGGACTAACACCGGGGAGCTGTTTTTT CASSFWDRTNTGELFF
TRBD2 TRBJ2-5 TRBV7-7 NA TGTGCTAGCAGTCTGACTAGCGGGGGCCAAGAGACCCAGTACTTC CASSLTSGGQETQYF
TRBD2 TRBJ2-7 TRBV2 NA TGTGCCAGCATGTCTCAGCGGGGGAGCTACGAGCAGTACTTC CASMSQRGSYEQYF
TRBD1 TRBJ1-3 TRBV2 few TGTGCCAGCAGCCTGGACAGGGTGAACACCATATATTTT CASSLDRVNTIYF
TRBD1 TRBJ1-1 TRBV27 NA TGTGCCAGCAGTTTAGGTACAGGGGGCAGTGGAGCTTTCTTT CASSLGTGGSGAFF
TRBD1 TRBJ1-5 TRBV18 NA TGTGCCAGCTCTTCAGGCAGGGGGTATCAGCCCCAGCATTTT CASSSGRGYQPQHF
TRBD1 TRBJ1-5 TRBV6-1 NA TGTGCCAGCAGGGAAGGACAGGGGGGACAGCCCCAGCATTTT CASREGQGGQPQHF
NA TRBJ1-5 TRBV7-2 few TGTGCCAGCAGCCGGGGATCGGTTAATCAGCCCCAGCATTTT CASSRGSVNQPQHF
NA TRBJ2-7 TRBV5-4 once TGTGCCAGCAGCTTGAGTGTCACTACGGGCGAGCAGTACTTC CASSLSVTTGEQYF
NA TRBJ2-7 TRBV5-5 few TGTGCCAGCAGCCTCTCCTATCACTACTCCTACGAGCAGTACTTC CASSLSYHYSYEQYF
NA TRBJ1-2 TRBV5-1 once TGCGCCAGCAGCTTAGAACAGATCTATGGCTACACCTTC CASSLEQIYGYTF
NA TRBJ2-3 TRBV10-2 few TGCGCCAGCAGTGGGGCAGGCACAGATACGCAGTATTTT CASSGAGTDTQYF
NA TRBJ2-2 TRBV7-2 once TGTGCCAGCAGCTTAGGCCAGTCATACACCGGGGAGCTGTTTTTT CASSLGQSYTGELFF
TRBD1 TRBJ2-7 TRBV14 NA TGTGCCAGCAGCCAAGATATTGGGACAGGGTCCTACGAGCAGTACTTC CASSQDIGTGSYEQYF
TRBD2 TRBJ2-7 TRBV23-1 NA TGCGCCAGCCATCTCCCAGCGGGGGGCCCCAACGAGCAGTACTTC CASHLPAGGPNEQYF
NA TRBJ2-2 TRBV5-1 NA TGCGCCAGCAGCCGGAGCGTTGCCACCGGGGAGCTGTTTTTT CASSRSVATGELFF
NA TRBJ1-6 TRBV30 NA TGTGCCTGGAGTGTAGGACATTCGATGTCACCCCTCCACTTT CAWSVGHSMSPLHF
NA TRBJ1-4 TRBV4-1 once TGCGCCAGCAGCCCCCGTGCGGGGGGCAGAATAAATGAAAAACTGTTTTTT CASSPRAGGRINEKLFF
NA TRBJ2-3 TRBV10-1 once TGCGCCAGCAGTGATCGAGTACGGTTCACAGATACGCAGTATTTT CASSDRVRFTDTQYF
TRBD2 TRBJ2-1 TRBV10-3 NA TGTGCCATCAGTGACGCACTCGCGGGGGGATACAATGAGCAGTTCTTC CAISDALAGGYNEQFF
NA TRBJ1-2 TRBV11-2 NA TGTGCCAGCAGCTTAGTCGTTCCAGGGGTTAATGGCTACACCTTC CASSLVVPGVNGYTF
TRBD2 TRBJ2-7 TRBV7-2 NA TGTGCCAGCAGCTTAGTTGGCGGGGGGTCCGGCGAGCAGTACTTC CASSLVGGGSGEQYF
NA TRBJ1-6 TRBV27 NA TGTGCCAGCTCCATTTGGGGCGGAAATTCACCCCTCCACTTT CASSIWGGNSPLHF
NA TRBJ2-3 TRBV7-6 once TGTGCCAGCAGCTTACTAACAGGATCTTTTAGCACAGATACGCAGTATTTT CASSLLTGSFSTDTQYF
TRBD1 TRBJ1-2 TRBV7-9 NA TGTGCCAGCAGCTCGCAGGGGGCCGGTGGCTACACCTTC CASSSQGAGGYTF
NA TRBJ1-6 TRBV5-3 NA TGTGCCAGAAGCTTGCCCGAGATCTATAATTCACCCCTCCACTTT CARSLPEIYNSPLHF
TRBD1 TRBJ2-3 TRBV7-9 NA TGTGCCAGCAGCAGACAAGGACAGGTTAGCACAGATACGCAGTATTTT CASSRQGQVSTDTQYF
TRBD1 TRBJ1-2 TRBV19 NA TGTGCCAGTAGTCCAAGAGGGGACAGGAACTATGGCTACACCTTC CASSPRGDRNYGYTF
NA TRBJ2-7 TRBV19 NA TGTGCCAGTAGTATCCCAGTGGCTCCCTACGAGCAGTACTTC CASSIPVAPYEQYF
NA TRBJ1-4 TRBV30 NA TGTGCCTGGAGTGTAAAGGGGGCAACTAATGAAAAACTGTTTTTT CAWSVKGATNEKLFF
NA TRBJ1-2 TRBV5-4 NA TGTGCCAGCGAGATAAAGTCAGGGGTCGATGGCTACACCTTC CASEIKSGVDGYTF
TRBD1 TRBJ1-1 TRBV5-1 NA TGCGCCAGCAGCTTGGACAGGGGCTGGACTGAAGCTTTCTTT CASSLDRGWTEAFF
TRBD1 TRBJ2-7 TRBV5-6 NA TGTGCCAGCAGCCTTAATCCGGGACAGAGAATCCAGTACTTC CASSLNPGQRIQYF
NA TRBJ1-2 TRBV11-1 few TGTGCCAGCAGTTCCGGCGGGGCTCAGGGTGGCTACACCTTC CASSSGGAQGGYTF
NA TRBJ2-1 TRBV4-3 NA TGCGCCAGCAGCCAAGATCCTCAGGGGCGTTTGACCTACAATGAGCAGTTCTTC CASSQDPQGRLTYNEQFF
TRBD1 TRBJ1-6 TRBV7-2 NA TGTGCCAGCAGCTCGACAGGGAACAATTCACCCCTCCACTTT CASSSTGNNSPLHF
NA TRBJ1-2 TRBV13 NA TGTGCCAGCAGCTTAGGTCCAAGGGGCTCTGGTGGTGGCTACACCTTC CASSLGPRGSGGGYTF
TRBD1 TRBJ1-2 TRBV6-5 few TGTGCCAGCAGTTACTCGAACAGGGGTGGTAACTATGGCTACACCTTC CASSYSNRGGNYGYTF
TRBD1 TRBJ1-1 TRBV6-5 once TGTGCCAGCAGTTACTCGGCCAGGGGGCAACGGAGTGAAGCTTTCTTT CASSYSARGQRSEAFF
TRBD1 TRBJ2-3 TRBV5-1 NA TGCGCCAGCAGCCTGACAGGGAAGCTCTCGTGGGGCACAGATACGCAGTATTTT CASSLTGKLSWGTDTQYF
TRBD1 TRBJ2-5 TRBV30 NA TGTGCCTGGGACAGGGGAAAAGAGACCCAGTACTTC CAWDRGKETQYF
NA TRBJ2-7 TRBV27 NA TGTGCCAGCAGTTCGACAGTTTCCTACGAGCAGTACTTC CASSSTVSYEQYF
NA TRBJ2-6 TRBV25-1 few TGTGCCAGCAGTGACGCGACAGGGAGGCCTGGGGCCAACGTCCTGACTTTC CASSDATGRPGANVLTF
TRBD1 TRBJ1-1 TRBV2 NA TGTGCCAGCAGCAAACGGGACAGGGGCTTTGAAGCTTTCTTT CASSKRDRGFEAFF
TRBD2 TRBJ2-3 TRBV27 NA TGTGCCAGCAGTTTATCGGGCGGGGGGGCGGGAAGAAGAACAGATACGCAGTATTTT CASSLSGGGAGRRTDTQYF
NA TRBJ1-1 TRBV15 NA TGTGCCACCAGCGCCCTGGGGGGGAATGGGGAAGCTTTCTTT CATSALGGNGEAFF
NA TRBJ1-2 TRBV27 once TGTGCCAGCAGTTTGTGGGGAGGCAACTATGGCTACACCTTC CASSLWGGNYGYTF
NA TRBJ1-5 TRBV5-5 NA TGTGCCAGCAGCCCCGGTGCCGGTCAGCCCCAGCATTTT CASSPGAGQPQHF
NA TRBJ1-4 TRBV4-1 NA TGCGCCAGCAGCCAAGATAGAACCCTTTATGAAAAACTGTTTTTT CASSQDRTLYEKLFF
NA TRBJ1-3 TRBV30 NA TGTGCCTGGAGTGTATGGGGCGAGGGAAACACCATATATTTT CAWSVWGEGNTIYF
TRBD1 TRBJ1-2 TRBV10-3 NA TGTGCCATCAGTGTAAAGGACAGGGATTTTAGCTATGGCTACACCTTC CAISVKDRDFSYGYTF